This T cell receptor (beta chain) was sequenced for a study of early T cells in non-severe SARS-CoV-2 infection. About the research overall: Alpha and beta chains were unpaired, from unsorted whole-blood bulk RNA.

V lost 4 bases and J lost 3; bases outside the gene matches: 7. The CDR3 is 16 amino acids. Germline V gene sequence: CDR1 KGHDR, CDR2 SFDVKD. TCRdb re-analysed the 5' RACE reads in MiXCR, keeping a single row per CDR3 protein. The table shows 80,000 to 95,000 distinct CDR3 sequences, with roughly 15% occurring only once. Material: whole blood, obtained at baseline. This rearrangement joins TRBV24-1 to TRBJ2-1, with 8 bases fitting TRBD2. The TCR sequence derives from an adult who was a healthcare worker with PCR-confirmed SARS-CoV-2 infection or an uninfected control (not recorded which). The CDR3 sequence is CATSDPSGGGYNEQFF. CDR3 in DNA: TGTGCCACCAGTGACCCGAGCGGGGGCGGCTACAATGAGCAGTTCTTC.